The sequence of this T cell receptor (beta chain) was determined in a study of sequential checkpoint blockade in melanoma. Study as a whole: Patients were randomized 1:1 to nivolumab-then-ipilimumab or ipilimumab-then-nivolumab first-line.

Treatment given: randomized to nivolumab then ipilimumab (arm A) or the reverse (arm B). Live CD3+CD8+ CD19− CD56− cells were sorted from PBMCs. Germline V lookup: CDR1 SGHRS, CDR2 YFSETQ. The V gene end was trimmed by 3 bases and the J gene end by 0 bases; junction bases not matched to a gene: 6. The CDR3 is made up of 15 amino acids. Libraries were prepared by immunoSEQ multiplex PCR; TCRdb keeps only in-frame clonotypes and omits some of them. The sample lists 15,000 to 20,000 clones; 80% were seen once. This chain uses TRBV5-1 with TRBJ2-7; TRBD1 aligns across 7 bases. The clonotype was recovered from a human donor with melanoma. The sequences come from CD8+ T cells sorted from blood (inferred from file names), collected from a patient given nivolumab and ipilimumab in sequence. CDR3 sequence (DNA): TGCGCCAGCAGCTCCCTACAGGGGATCTCCTACGAGCAGTACTTC. It encodes CASSSLQGISYEQYF.